This T cell receptor (beta chain) emerged from a study of cytomegalovirus exposure and HLA in healthy donors. There are 18 residues in the CDR3. Germline CDR1 and CDR2: MRHNA and SNTAGT. V gave up 1 base and J gave up 1 base; unmatched junction bases: 6. PCR amplification relied on 60 Vbeta primers (plus 13 Jbeta primers). Profiling relied on immunoSEQ multiplex PCR, and the TCRdb table lists in-frame clones only, not all of them. Among under 150,000 clones, less than 85% were seen once, and the ten largest hold 2.5% to 3%. V is TRBV6-4 and J is TRBJ2-5, with 13 bases identical to TRBD2. Sequenced input: PBMCs. This clonotype originated in a man aged 25 to 40 in good health and CMV-seronegative. This chain's CDR3 is CASSDYSGTSGTQETQYF. The CDR3, as DNA: TGTGCCAGCAGTGACTACTCCGGGACTAGCGGGACCCAAGAGACCCAGTACTTC.